This TCR beta chain was sequenced during a study of cytomegalovirus exposure and HLA in healthy donors. Whole-study findings and limits: On later analysis, the bulk of CMV-associated TCR beta chains appeared to be HLA-restricted.

This PCR relied on a set of 60 Vbeta primers and 13 Jbeta primers. Clones were sequenced by immunoSEQ multiplex PCR, and TCRdb holds only the in-frame ones, with some missing. The table includes about 76,000 clones, under 85% detected once. Unmatched junction bases numbered 10, after V lost 4 bases and J lost 5 bases. There are 15 residues in the CDR3. Germline V gene data show CDR1 as MNHEY and CDR2 as SVGAGI. In regard to this clone: Its cognate antigen is unknown.

Sequencing was performed on PBMCs. This TCR was recovered from a woman in her thirties or forties in good health and CMV-seropositive. This chain links TRBV6-5 with TRBJ1-2; 7 bases line up with TRBD1. This CDR3 reads CASSLEEGARYGYTF. DNA for the CDR3: TGTGCCAGCAGTTTAGAGGAGGGGGCGCGGTATGGCTACACCTTC.